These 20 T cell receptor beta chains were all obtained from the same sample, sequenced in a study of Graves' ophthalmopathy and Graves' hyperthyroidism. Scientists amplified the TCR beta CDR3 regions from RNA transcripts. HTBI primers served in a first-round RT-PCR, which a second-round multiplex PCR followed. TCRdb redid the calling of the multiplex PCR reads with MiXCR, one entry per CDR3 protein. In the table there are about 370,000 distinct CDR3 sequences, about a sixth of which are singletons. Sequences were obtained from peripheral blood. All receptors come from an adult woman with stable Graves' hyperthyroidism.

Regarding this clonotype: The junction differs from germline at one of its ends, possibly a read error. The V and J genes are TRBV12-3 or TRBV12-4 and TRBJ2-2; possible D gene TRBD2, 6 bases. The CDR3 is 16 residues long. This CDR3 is CASRYNAGLGTGDLFF. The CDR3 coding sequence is TGTGCCAGCAGGTACAACGCGGGACTGGGCACCGGGGATCTGTTTTTT.

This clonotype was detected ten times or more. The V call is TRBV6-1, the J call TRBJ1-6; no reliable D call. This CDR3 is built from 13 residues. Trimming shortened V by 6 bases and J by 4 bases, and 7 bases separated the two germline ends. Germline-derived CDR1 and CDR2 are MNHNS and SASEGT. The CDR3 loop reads CASRLSYNSPLHF. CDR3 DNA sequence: TGTGCCAGCAGGCTCAGTTATAATTCACCCCTCCACTTT.

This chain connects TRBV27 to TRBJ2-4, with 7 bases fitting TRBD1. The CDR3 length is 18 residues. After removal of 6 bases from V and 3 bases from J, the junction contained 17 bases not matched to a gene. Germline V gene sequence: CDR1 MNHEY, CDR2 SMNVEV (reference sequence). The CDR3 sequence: CASSLSLPGGPLKNIQYF. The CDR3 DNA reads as TGTGCCAGCAGCCTCTCCCTTCCAGGGGGTCCGCTCAAAAACATTCAGTACTTC.

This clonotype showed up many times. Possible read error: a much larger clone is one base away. CDR3 amino acids: CASSKTTGEGAEAFF. CDR3 coding DNA: TGTGCCAGCAGCAAAACGACAGGGGAGGGAGCTGAAGCTTTCTTT. V is TRBV28 and J is TRBJ1-1; the match to TRBD1 covers 8 bases. With V trimmed by 6 bases and J by 6 bases, 12 bases remained unmatched. Germline values: CDR1 MDHEN, CDR2 SYDVKM. This CDR3 is built from 15 residues. The variable domain in full, with the rest retrieved from reference TRBV28 and TRBJ1-1, is DVKVTQSSRYLVKRTGEKVFLECVQDMDHENMFWYRQDPGLGLRLIYFSYDVKMKEKGDIPEGYSVSREKKERFSLILESASTNQTSMYLCASSKTTGEGAEAFFGQGTRLTVV.

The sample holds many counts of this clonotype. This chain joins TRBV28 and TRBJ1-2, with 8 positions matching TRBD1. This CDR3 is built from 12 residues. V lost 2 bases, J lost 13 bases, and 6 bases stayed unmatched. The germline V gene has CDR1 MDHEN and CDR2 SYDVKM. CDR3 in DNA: TGTGCCAGCAGTTTAAAGGGACAGGTCCTCACCTTC. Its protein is CASSLKGQVLTF.

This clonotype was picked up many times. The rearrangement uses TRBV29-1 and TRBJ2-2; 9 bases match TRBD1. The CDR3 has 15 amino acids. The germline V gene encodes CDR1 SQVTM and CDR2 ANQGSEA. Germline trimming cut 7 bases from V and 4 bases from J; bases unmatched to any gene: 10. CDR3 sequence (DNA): TGCAGCGGTTACTCGGGACAGGGCGCCACCGGGGAGCTGTTTTTT. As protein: CSGYSGQGATGELFF.

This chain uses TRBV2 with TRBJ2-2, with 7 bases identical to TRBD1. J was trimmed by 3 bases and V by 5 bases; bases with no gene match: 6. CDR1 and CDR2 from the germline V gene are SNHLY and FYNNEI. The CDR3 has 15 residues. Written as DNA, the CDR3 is TGTGCCAGCAGTAAGGACAGGCCTGACACCGGGGAGCTGTTTTTT. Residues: CASSKDRPDTGELFF.

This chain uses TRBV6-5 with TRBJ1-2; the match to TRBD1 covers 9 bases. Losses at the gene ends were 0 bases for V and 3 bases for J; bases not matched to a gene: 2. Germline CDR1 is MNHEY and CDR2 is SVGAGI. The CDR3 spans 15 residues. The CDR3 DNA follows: TGTGCCAGCAGTTACTCGGGACAGGGAGACTATGGCTACACCTTC. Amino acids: CASSYSGQGDYGYTF.

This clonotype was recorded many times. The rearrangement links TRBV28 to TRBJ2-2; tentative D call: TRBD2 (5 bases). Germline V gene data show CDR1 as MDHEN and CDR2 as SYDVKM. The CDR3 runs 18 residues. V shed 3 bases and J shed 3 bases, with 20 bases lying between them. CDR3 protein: CASSLVGSWEPHTGELFF. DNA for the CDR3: TGTGCCAGCAGTTTGGTGGGCTCGTGGGAGCCCCACACCGGGGAGCTGTTTTTT.

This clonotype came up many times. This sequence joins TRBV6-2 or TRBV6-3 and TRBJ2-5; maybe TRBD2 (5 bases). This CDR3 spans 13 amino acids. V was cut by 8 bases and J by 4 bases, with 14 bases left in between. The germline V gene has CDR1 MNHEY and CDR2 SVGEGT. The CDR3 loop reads CASGRPSVETQYF. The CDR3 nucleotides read TGTGCCAGCGGGAGACCTTCGGTAGAGACCCAGTACTTC.

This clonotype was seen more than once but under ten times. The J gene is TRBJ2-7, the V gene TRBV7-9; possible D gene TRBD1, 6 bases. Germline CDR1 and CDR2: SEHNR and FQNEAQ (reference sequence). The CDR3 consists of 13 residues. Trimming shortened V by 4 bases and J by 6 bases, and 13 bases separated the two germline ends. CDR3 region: CASSSQGLFEQYF. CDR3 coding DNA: TGTGCCAGCAGCTCACAGGGTCTGTTCGAGCAGTACTTC.

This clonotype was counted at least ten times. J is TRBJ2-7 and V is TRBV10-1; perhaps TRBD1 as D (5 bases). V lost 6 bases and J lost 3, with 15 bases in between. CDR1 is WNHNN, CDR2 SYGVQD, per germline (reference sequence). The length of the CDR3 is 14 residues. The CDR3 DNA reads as TGCGCCAGCAGCCAAGAATGGGGCCGCTACGAGCAGTACTTC. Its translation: CASSQEWGRYEQYF.

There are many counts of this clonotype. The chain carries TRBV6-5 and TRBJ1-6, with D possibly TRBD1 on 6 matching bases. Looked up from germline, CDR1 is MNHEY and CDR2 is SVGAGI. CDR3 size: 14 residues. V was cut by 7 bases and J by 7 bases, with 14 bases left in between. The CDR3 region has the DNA TGTGCCAGCAAGATGGGGCAGGGGAATTCACCCCTCCACTTT. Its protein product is CASKMGQGNSPLHF.

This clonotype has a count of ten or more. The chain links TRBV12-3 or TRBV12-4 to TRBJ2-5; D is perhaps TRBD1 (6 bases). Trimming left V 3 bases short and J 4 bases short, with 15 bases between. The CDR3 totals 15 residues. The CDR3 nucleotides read TGTGCCAGCAGTTTGGGGACACTCCACCTAGAGACCCAGTACTTC. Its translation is CASSLGTLHLETQYF.

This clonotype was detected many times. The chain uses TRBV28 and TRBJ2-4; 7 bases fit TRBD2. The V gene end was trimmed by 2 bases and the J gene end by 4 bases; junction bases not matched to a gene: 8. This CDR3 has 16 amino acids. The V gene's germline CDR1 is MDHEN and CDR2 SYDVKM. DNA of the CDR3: TGTGCCAGCAGTTTAGCGGGGGACGGGAGGAAAAACATTCAGTACTTC. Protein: CASSLAGDGRKNIQYF.

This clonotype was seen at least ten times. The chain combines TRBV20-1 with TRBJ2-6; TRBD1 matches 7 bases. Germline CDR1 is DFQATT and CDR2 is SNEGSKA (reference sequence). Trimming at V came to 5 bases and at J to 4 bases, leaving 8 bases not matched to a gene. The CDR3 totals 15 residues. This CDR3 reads CSAYRQGRGANVLTF. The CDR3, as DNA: TGCAGTGCTTATCGACAGGGTAGAGGGGCCAACGTCCTGACTTTC.

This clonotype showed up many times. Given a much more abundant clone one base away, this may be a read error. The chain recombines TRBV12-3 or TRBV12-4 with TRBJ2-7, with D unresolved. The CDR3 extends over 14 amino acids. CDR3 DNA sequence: TGTGCCAACAGTCGATCAGAGGTAGCCTACGAGCAGTACTTC. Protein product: CANSRSEVAYEQYF.

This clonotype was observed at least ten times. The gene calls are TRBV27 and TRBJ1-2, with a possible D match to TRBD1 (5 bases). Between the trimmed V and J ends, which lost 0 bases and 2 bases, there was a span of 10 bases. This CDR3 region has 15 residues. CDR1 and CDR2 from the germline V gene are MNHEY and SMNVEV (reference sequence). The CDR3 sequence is CASSLSGGSNYGYTF. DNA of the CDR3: TGTGCCAGCAGTTTATCTGGGGGTTCCAACTATGGCTACACCTTC.

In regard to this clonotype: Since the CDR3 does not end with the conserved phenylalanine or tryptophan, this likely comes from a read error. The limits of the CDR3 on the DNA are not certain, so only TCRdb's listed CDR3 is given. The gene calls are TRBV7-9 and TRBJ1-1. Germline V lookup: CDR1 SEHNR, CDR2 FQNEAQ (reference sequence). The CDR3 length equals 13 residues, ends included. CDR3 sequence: CASSLKSAEGLSL.

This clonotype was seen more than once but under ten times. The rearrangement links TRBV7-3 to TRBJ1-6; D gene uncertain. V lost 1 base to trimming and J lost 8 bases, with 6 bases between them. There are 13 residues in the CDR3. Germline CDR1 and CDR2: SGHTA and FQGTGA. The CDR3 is CASSLIVYSPLHF. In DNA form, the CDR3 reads TGTGCCAGCAGCTTAATTGTTTATTCACCCCTCCACTTT.